Included here is one T cell receptor beta chain sequence, with context. This specimen belongs to a study of cytomegalovirus exposure and HLA in healthy donors. The primer mix had 60 Vbeta and 13 Jbeta primers. Profiling relied on immunoSEQ multiplex PCR, and the TCRdb table lists in-frame clones only, not all of them. The sample has 180,000 or so clones, around a tenth seen once. J lost 6 bases, V lost 7 bases, and 6 bases had no gene match. Germline CDR1 is SNHLY and CDR2 is FYNNEI. The CDR3 runs to 13 residues. This sequence joins TRBV2 and TRBJ2-7; 10 bases fit TRBD2. This TCR was sampled from a woman in her 30s in good health and CMV-seropositive. Sequencing was performed on PBMCs. The DNA of the CDR3 is TGTGCCAGCAAGATTAGACTAGCGGGCGAGCAGTACTTC. As protein: CASKIRLAGEQYF.